The 3 T cell receptor beta chains in this list originate from one sample, sequenced in a study of CDR3 diversity in severe acne. TCRdb re-derived calls from the PCR reads in MiXCR, one entry per CDR3 protein. Counted here are 90,000 or so distinct CDR3 sequences, roughly half occurring once; the ten biggest clones make up roughly a tenth. The source material was blood. The source is a male donor in good health, serving as a control.

This clonotype was counted a few times. CDR3 sequence: CASSVERGETQYF. The CDR3 nucleotides are TGTGCCAGCAGCGTAGAAAGGGGAGAGACCCAGTACTTC. J is TRBJ2-5 and V is TRBV9; TRBD1 is a possible D gene (5 bases). The germline V and J ends were trimmed by 0 bases and 4 bases, with 7 bases remaining between them. CDR3 length equals 13 residues. Germline V gene lookup returns CDR1 SGDLS and CDR2 YYNGEE.

The rearrangement joins TRBV11-3 to TRBJ1-1; possible D gene TRBD1, 5 bases. CDR1 SGHNT and CDR2 YENEEA come from the germline V gene. This CDR3 comprises 16 residues. Trimming cost V 1 base and J 1 base, with 13 bases left between them. CDR3 nucleotides: TGTGCCAGCAGCTTAGGCCTGGGACGGAGGAACACTGAAGCTTTCTTT. It specifies CASSLGLGRRNTEAFF.

V gene TRBV2 combines with J gene TRBJ2-1, with 9 nucleotides matching TRBD1. The assigned J gene may be wrong: the sequence end matches TRBJ2-5 better. The CDR3 spans 14 residues. The germline CDR1 and CDR2 sequences are SNHLY and FYNNEI. As DNA, the CDR3 is TGTGCCAGCAGTCCACCGGGACAGGGCACGACCCAGTACTTC. Protein: CASSPPGQGTTQYF.